This T cell receptor beta chain was sequenced in a study of OX40 agonist ivuxolimab in advanced cancers. As for the study in general: Of the patients, three showed partial responses, one with hepatocellular carcinoma and two with cutaneous melanoma. Study findings and constraints: CD4+ and CD8+ T cells in blood underwent clonal expansion by week 6 at 0.1 to 3.0 mg/kg. Among expanded peripheral T cells, antigen specificity went undetermined.

To note about this clone: Its matching antigen is unknown.

Sequencing was performed with immunoSEQ multiplex PCR; in TCRdb, only in-frame clones are kept and a portion is missing. This table holds 77,000 or so clones, roughly 92% found once. A history of autoimmune disease or systemic immunosuppression excluded patients. There are 12 residues in the CDR3. Per the germline V gene, CDR1 is LNHDA and CDR2 is SQIVND (reference sequence). The chain couples TRBV19 to TRBJ1-5; 8 bases match TRBD1. The source of this sequence is an adult with an advanced solid tumor such as melanoma, head and neck, liver or kidney cancer. The sequenced sample was CD4+ or CD8+ T cells sorted from blood, obtained in a trial of the OX40 agonist ivuxolimab. CDR3 region: CAKQGEYQPQHF. The CDR3 region has the DNA TGTGCTAAACAGGGGGAATATCAGCCCCAGCATTTT.